This TCR beta chain derives from a study of blood T cells in healthy people across ages. Study observations and caveats: PBMCs went unsorted, and a conclusive naive versus antigen-experienced comparison was therefore prevented. TCR beta diversity correlated strongly with naive T cell percentage.

Germline V gene data show CDR1 as SQVTM and CDR2 as ANQGSEA. The CDR3 consists of 12 residues. The ends lost 5 bases at V and 4 bases at J; junction bases unmatched: 4. This clonotype was seen ten or more times. Its target is unknown. PCR was performed a second time for roughly 6 to 12 cycles using a sample-barcoded 5' primer and a J-beta primer mix. From the 5' RACE reads, TCRdb called clonotypes with MiXCR, one entry per CDR3 protein. This sample has more than 700,000 distinct CDR3 sequences, with about 48% found just once. Material for sequencing was blood. V usage is TRBV29-1 and J usage is TRBJ1-2, with 7 positions matching TRBD1. This clonotype was sampled from an elderly man in good health. The CDR3 spells CSVLTGSYGYTF. The CDR3 nucleotides read TGCAGCGTTCTGACAGGGTCCTATGGCTACACCTTC.